This T cell receptor beta chain comes out of a study of cytotoxic CD8 clonotypes in ibrutinib-treated CLL. Across the study: Response was recorded as partial in approximately 24 patients and complete in 2; at median around 70 months, around 15 remained remitted and about twelve had progressed.

General study findings and limits: Few clonotypes were public, and these shrank or held steady under treatment. Clonality (at baseline) was higher than in age-matched healthy donors and tracked circulating CD8+ T-cell counts.

In regard to this clone: Antigen unknown.

The planned depth of sequencing spanned 1 in 200,000 to 1 in 1 million T cells. Generated by immunoSEQ multiplex PCR, the TCRdb table keeps only in-frame clones and is missing some. The table lists nearly 85,000 clones, roughly 77% of them singletons. Trimming at V came to 4 bases and at J to 0 bases, leaving 5 bases not matched to a gene. This CDR3 has 17 residues. In germline, CDR1 is SGHRS, CDR2 YFSETQ. The gene calls are TRBV5-1 and TRBJ2-6; 9 bases are a match to TRBD1. The sample here was PBMCs, taken after 12 months of ibrutinib treatment. The origin of this receptor is a human donor with chronic lymphocytic leukemia. The CDR3 sequence is CASSPGQGFSGANVLTF. The CDR3 bases are TGCGCCAGCAGCCCGGGACAGGGCTTCTCTGGGGCCAACGTCCTGACTTTC. Full variable domain (missing parts from reference TRBV5-1 and TRBJ2-6): KAGVTQTPRYLIKTRGQQVTLSCSPISGHRSVSWYQQTPGQGLQFLFEYFSETQRNKGNFPGRFSGRQFSNSRSEMNVSTLELGDSALYLCASSPGQGFSGANVLTFGAGSRLTVL.